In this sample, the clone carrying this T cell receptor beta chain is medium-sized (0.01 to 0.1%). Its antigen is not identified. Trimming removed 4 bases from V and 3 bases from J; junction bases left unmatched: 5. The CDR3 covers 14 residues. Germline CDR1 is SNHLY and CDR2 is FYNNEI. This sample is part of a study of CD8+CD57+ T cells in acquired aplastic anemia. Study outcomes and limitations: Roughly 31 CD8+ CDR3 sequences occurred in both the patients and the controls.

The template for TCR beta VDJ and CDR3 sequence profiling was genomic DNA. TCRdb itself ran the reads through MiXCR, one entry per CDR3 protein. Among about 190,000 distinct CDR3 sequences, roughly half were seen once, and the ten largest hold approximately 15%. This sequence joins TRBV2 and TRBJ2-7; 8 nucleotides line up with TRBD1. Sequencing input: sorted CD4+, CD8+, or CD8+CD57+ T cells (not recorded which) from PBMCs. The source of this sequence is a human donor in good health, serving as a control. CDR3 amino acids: CASSVDRGGYEQYF. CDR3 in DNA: TGTGCCAGCAGTGTTGACAGGGGTGGCTACGAGCAGTACTTC.